This entry is about one TCR beta chain. From the germline J gene comes the end of the CDR3, since the read stops 3 residues before it. These data originate in a study of T cells in women clearing cervical HPV infection. Repertoires were generated with immunoSEQ multiplex PCR, while TCRdb's copy carries only in-frame clones and drops some. This repertoire includes 44,000 or so clones. Cervical HPV DNA detected by MY09/MY11 PCR, typed by dot-blot. CDR3 length equals 13 residues. Germline V gene sequence: CDR1 SEHNR, CDR2 FQNEAQ (reference sequence). Sequencing was carried out using blood buffy coat. The source of this sequence is a woman between 18 and 69 years old with a cervical HPV16 infection that either progressed to CIN3+ or cleared (not recorded which). The chain joins TRBV7-9 to TRBJ1-2; D is uncertain. CDR3 region: CASSAARRYDYTF. Incomplete CDR3 DNA: TGTGCCAGCAGTGCCGCCAGGCGTTACGAC.